The following is a TCR beta chain sequence with its context. This clonotype was recorded at least ten times. It has no known antigen specificity. Qualities for individual bases were not recorded, and no much larger clone is one base off. From cysteine to phenylalanine, the CDR3 is 14 amino acids long. Only CDR3 DNA is held: 42 bases, read in frame from base 1. Trimming removed 2 bases from V and 7 bases from J; the gene matches leave 3 bases unexplained. CDR1 MNHEY and CDR2 SVGAGI are derived from the germline V gene. These data come from a study of CD8+CD57+ T cells in acquired aplastic anemia (dated by TCRdb to between 2018 and 2020). About the study as a whole: Extracted DNA from sorted CD4+ and CD8+ cells averaged around 3.3 ug, ranging from about 0.18 to 27.4 ug. A CD8+CD57+ expansion meant a frequency higher than the mean frequency seen in healthy subjects.

General findings and caveats noted by the study authors: CD8+ Simpson's diversity did not differ significantly between patients and healthy controls (P=0.060). Some 31 CD8+ CDR3 sequences were shared between patients and controls but appeared highly expressed in patients and within their immunodominant clones.

The patients picked for sequencing were ones in whom flow cytometry had shown an expansion of CD8+CD57+ cells. Every patient had a diagnosis of severe acquired aplastic anemia based on International Study of Aplastic Anemia and Agranulocytosis and Camitta criteria. At the time blood was sampled, none of the patients had received any therapy. The study deep-sequenced TCR repertoires of sorted CD4+ and CD8+ blood T cells from severe aplastic anemia patients and healthy subjects. Patients were enrolled under clinicaltrials.gov protocols 00001620, 01623167, 00001397, 00071045, 00081523 and 00961064 in the USA. Ficoll-Paque density gradient centrifugation was used to isolate peripheral blood mononuclear cells. Before DNA extraction, CD4+ and CD8+ T cells were sorted by FACS or by magnetic beads. TCR beta VDJ combination and CDR3 sequence profiling used genomic DNA as the template. An Illumina HiSeq 2000 was used for TCR repertoire sequencing. For the original study's pipeline: Repertoire assessment relied on Simpson's diversity index, CDR3 size and DJ length profiles, and TRBV/TRBJ rearrangement plots. The most abundant DNA sequence in the deep sequencing data was defined as the immunodominant clone. CDR3 amino acid sequences were screened for sharing across subjects and compared with published repertoires and the VDJdb database. Using fastp trimming at Q25 and MiXCR clonotype assembly, TCRdb reanalyzed the public sequencing data and kept in-frame beta chains. When rows share a CDR3 protein, they turn into one entry using the most common DNA and genes. The V and J calls were not made by the authors but by TCRdb's processing. The sample data list about 150,000 distinct CDR3 sequences, and about 52% of these were observed just once. About an eighth of the sample is held by the ten biggest clonotypes.

Sequencing used sorted CD4+, CD8+, or CD8+CD57+ T cells (not recorded which) from PBMCs. The TCR comes from a human donor with aplastic anemia. Here the chain combines TRBV6-5 and TRBJ1-4; 8 of the junction bases match TRBD1. DNA sequence: TGTGCCAGCAGTTACGGACAGGGTGGTGAAAAACTGTTTTTT. It encodes CASSYGQGGEKLFF.